This TCR beta chain was sequenced in a study of T cell responses to AZD1222 COVID-19 vaccine. Using immunoSEQ multiplex PCR, the repertoire was profiled, and TCRdb retains in-frame clones only, with some absent. This table has around 35,000 clones, 65% to 90% appearing once. Losses at the gene ends were 5 bases for V and 6 bases for J; bases not matched to a gene: 9. Germline assignment: CDR1 MNHEY and CDR2 SVGEGT. The CDR3 is 14 amino acids. Overall study results and limits: Donors were chiefly white British, with a greater number of females, and clonal diversity was perhaps underestimated.

Of note for this clone: Its target is unknown.

The origin of this receptor is an adult in good health. This chain uses TRBV6-2 or TRBV6-3 with TRBJ2-7; TRBD1 agrees at 8 bases. Sequencing was performed on peripheral blood, taken on day 0 of AZD1222 vaccination. CDR3 DNA sequence: TGTGCCAGCAGTGAGGGACAGGCCTGGGGCGAGCAGTACTTC. This encodes CASSEGQAWGEQYF.